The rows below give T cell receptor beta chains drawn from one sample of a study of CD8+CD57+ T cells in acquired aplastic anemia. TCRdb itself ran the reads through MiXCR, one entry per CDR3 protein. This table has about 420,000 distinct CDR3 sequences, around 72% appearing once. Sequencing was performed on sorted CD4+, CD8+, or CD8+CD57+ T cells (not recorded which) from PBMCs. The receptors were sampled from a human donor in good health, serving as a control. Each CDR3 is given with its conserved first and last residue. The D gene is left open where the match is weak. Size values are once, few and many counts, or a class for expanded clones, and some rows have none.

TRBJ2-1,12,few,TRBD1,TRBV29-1,TGCAGTGGACAGGGGACCTTCAATGAGCAGTTCTTC,CSGQGTFNEQFF
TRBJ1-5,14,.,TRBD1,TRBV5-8,TGTGCCAGCAGCGCCGGACAGGGCACGGAGCCCCAGCATTTT,CASSAGQGTEPQHF
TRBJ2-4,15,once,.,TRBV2,TGTGCCAGCAGTCCCGAGGGAGGTGCCAAAAACATTCAGTACTTC,CASSPEGGAKNIQYF
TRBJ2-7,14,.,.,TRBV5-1,TGCGCCAGCAGCTATCTACGCAGGTCCTACGAGCAGTACTTC,CASSYLRRSYEQYF
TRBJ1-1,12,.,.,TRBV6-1,TGTGCCAGCGGTACCCCGGCCACTGAAGCTTTCTTT,CASGTPATEAFF
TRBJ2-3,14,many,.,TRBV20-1,TGCAGTGCTAGAGATGGGGACCTCACAGATACGCAGTATTTT,CSARDGDLTDTQYF
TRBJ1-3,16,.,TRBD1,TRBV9,TGTGCCAGCAGCCCAACAGGGGTGCCCTCTGAAAACACCATATATTTT,CASSPTGVPSENTIYF
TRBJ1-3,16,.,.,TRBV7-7,TGTGCCAGCAGCTTGGCACAAGACACTGAAGCTTTCTTTATATATTTT,CASSLAQDTEAFFIYF
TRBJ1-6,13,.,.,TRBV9,TGTGCCAGCAGCCTACGATCCGGGCCGCCAGTACGCTTT,CASSLRSGPPVRF
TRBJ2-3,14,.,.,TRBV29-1,TGCAGCGCGCTGGGGCTAGAGCGCGGCACTACGGCTTACTTT,CSALGLERGTTAYF
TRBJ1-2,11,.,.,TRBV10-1,TGCGCCAGCAGTGACCAGGACGGCTACACCTTC,CASSDQDGYTF
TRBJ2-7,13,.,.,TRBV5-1,TGCGCCAGCTCCTTGGGGGGGACAGGTGGGCAGTACTTC,CASSLGGTGGQYF
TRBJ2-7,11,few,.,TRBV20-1,TGCGCCCCACGAGGGGTCCTGGAGCAGTACTTC,CAPRGVLEQYF
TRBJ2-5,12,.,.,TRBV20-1,TGCAGTGCTAGAGATGGTACGAGGACCCAGTACTTC,CSARDGTRTQYF
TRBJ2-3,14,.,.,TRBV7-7,.,CASSLTGSQAVLRF
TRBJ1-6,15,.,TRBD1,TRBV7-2,TGTGCCAGCAGCAAGTCCAGGGGGAGTTCCTACGAGCAGCACTTT,CASSKSRGSSYEQHF
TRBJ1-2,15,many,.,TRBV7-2,TGTGCCAGCAGCCCTAGACGGGGACAAGGAAATGGCTACACCTTC,CASSPRRGQGNGYTF
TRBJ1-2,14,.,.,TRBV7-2,TGTGCCAGTAGCCAACATCAGACGGCTGGGGCCAACGTCTTC,CASSQHQTAGANVF
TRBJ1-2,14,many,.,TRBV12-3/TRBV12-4,TGTGCCAGCACCCCCCCCCGGGGAAACTATGGCTACACCTTC,CASTPPRGNYGYTF
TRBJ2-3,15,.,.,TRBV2,TGTGCCAGCACTGGGTCGGCAAGAAACACCTATCGGCAGTATTTT,CASTGSARNTYRQYF
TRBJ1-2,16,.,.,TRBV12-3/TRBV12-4,TGTGCCAGCAGTTTAGGTACGGGGGCCTTTAACTATGGCTACACCTTC,CASSLGTGAFNYGYTF
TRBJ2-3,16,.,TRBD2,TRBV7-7,TGTGCTAGCAGCCCAGGACTAGCGGGGGCCACAGATACGCAGTATTTT,CASSPGLAGATDTQYF
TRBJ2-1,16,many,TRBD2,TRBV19,TGTGCCAGTAGTACCCAGCGGGGGAGCTCCTACAATGAGCAGTTCTTC,CASSTQRGSSYNEQFF
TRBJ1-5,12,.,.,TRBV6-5,TGTGCCAGCAGAGACGGCGACCAGCCCCAGCATTTT,CASRDGDQPQHF
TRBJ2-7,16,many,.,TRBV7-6,TGTGCCAGCAGCTTAGGCGGAGGCAGGAACCGGTACGAGCAGTACTTC,CASSLGGGRNRYEQYF
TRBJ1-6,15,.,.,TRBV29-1,TGCAGTGCAAAGAAGCTAGGAGGCGTTAAGAATCAGCTCCACTTT,CSAKKLGGVKNQLHF
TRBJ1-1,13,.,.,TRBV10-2,TGTGCCAGCAGCCGGGGGGCCGACACTGAAGCTTCCTTT,CASSRGADTEASF
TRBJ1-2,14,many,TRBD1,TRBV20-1,TGCAGTGCTAGTGTCGTGACAGGGGGCTATGGCTACACCTTC,CSASVVTGGYGYTF
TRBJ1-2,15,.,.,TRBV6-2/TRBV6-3,TGTGCCAGCAGTAGGCGGGGGATAACTACCTATGGCTACACCTTC,CASSRRGITTYGYTF
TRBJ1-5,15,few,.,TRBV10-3,TGTGCCATCAGTGAACCAGGGTTGAGCAATCAGCCCCAGCATTTT,CAISEPGLSNQPQHF
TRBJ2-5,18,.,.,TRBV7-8,TGTGCCAGCAGCGTAGAGCGTTGGCTGACGCATGACCGAGAGACCCAGTACTTC,CASSVERWLTHDRETQYF
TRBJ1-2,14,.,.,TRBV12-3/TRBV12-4,TGTGCCAGCAGTGAGTACGACAGCAGCTATGGCTACACCTTC,CASSEYDSSYGYTF
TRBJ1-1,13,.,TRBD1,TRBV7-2,TGTGCCAGCAGCTTACAGGGGGTCACCGGGGCGCTGTTT,CASSLQGVTGALF
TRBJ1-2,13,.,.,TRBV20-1,TGCAGTGCTAGAGTTATCGACGGCGATGGCTACACCTTC,CSARVIDGDGYTF
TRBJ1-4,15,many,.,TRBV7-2,TGTGCCAGCAGCTATCAGGGGAGGACTAATGAAAAACTGTTTTTT,CASSYQGRTNEKLFF
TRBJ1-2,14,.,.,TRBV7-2,TGTGCCAGCAGCTTACGGCAGGGCCACGGTCCAACGACCTTC,CASSLRQGHGPTTF
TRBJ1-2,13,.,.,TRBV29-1,TGCAGCGTTAAAGGCCTGCTTTACAATGAGCAGACCTTC,CSVKGLLYNEQTF
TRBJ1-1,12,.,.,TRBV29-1,TGCAGCGTCGAGAACCAGGGGACTGAAACTTTCTTT,CSVENQGTETFF
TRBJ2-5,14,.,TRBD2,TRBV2,TGTGCCAGTAGTCACGCTAGCGGGGTGGAGACCCAGTACTTC,CASSHASGVETQYF